Listed here are 30 T cell receptor beta chains from one sample, sequenced in a study of OX40 agonist ivuxolimab in advanced cancers. Sequencing was performed with immunoSEQ multiplex PCR; in TCRdb, only in-frame clones are kept and a portion is missing. The table records some 57,000 clones, 90% of them present only once. The sequenced sample was CD4+ or CD8+ T cells sorted from blood, obtained in a trial of the OX40 agonist ivuxolimab. These receptors came from an adult with an advanced solid tumor such as melanoma, head and neck, liver or kidney cancer.

This rearrangement joins TRBV4-1 to TRBJ2-5; 12 bases are a match to TRBD2. Germline V gene sequence: CDR1 MGHRA, CDR2 YSYEKL. With 4 bases clipped from V and 0 bases from J, the junction kept 3 bases outside the gene matches. This CDR3 has 16 residues. DNA for the CDR3: TGCGCCAGCAGCCGCCGACTAGCGGGGGACCAAGAGACCCAGTACTTC. It codes for CASSRRLAGDQETQYF.

The V gene is TRBV5-5, the J gene TRBJ1-1; D might be TRBD1 (5 bases). Trimming pared 0 bases from V and 13 bases from J, leaving 22 bases between. Germline CDR1 SGHKS, CDR2 YYEKEE (reference sequence). The CDR3 totals 15 residues. The CDR3 here is CASSLEGTQLGGVFF. DNA of the CDR3: TGTGCCAGCAGCTTGGAAGGCACTCAACTTGGAGGGGTTTTCTTT. The full variable domain, rest sourced from reference TRBV5-5 and TRBJ1-1, is DAGVTQSPTHLIKTRGQQVTLRCSPISGHKSVSWYQQVLGQGPQFIFQYYEKEERGRGNFPDRFSARQFPNYSSELNVNALLLGDSALYLCASSLEGTQLGGVFFGQGTRLTVV.

V usage is TRBV6-1 and J usage is TRBJ2-7; no clear D. Germline CDR1 and CDR2: MNHNS and SASEGT. This CDR3 has 15 residues. Between the trimmed V and J ends, which lost 5 bases and 2 bases, there was a span of 16 bases. The CDR3 nucleotides read TGTGCCAGCAGTCCCGACATTGCCCCAACCTACGAGCAGTACTTC. Its translation: CASSPDIAPTYEQYF.

The chain is built from TRBV19 and TRBJ1-3; TRBD1 aligns across 9 bases. V dropped 2 bases and J dropped 0; count of bases not matched to a gene: 5. The CDR3 covers 17 residues. Germline CDR1 LNHDA, CDR2 SQIVND (reference sequence). The CDR3 here is CASSIRMGQGSGNTIYF. The CDR3 nucleotides read TGTGCCAGTAGTATAAGGATGGGACAGGGCTCTGGAAACACCATATATTTT.

The chain has TRBV10-3 and TRBJ2-1; 10 bases are shared with TRBD2. The CDR3 sequence is 15 residues long. V shed 3 bases, J shed 9 bases, and the junction held 8 bases outside the gene matches. CDR1 is ENHRY and CDR2 is SYGVKD in the germline V gene. The CDR3 sequence is CAISDSAGGPGEQFF. As DNA, the CDR3 is TGTGCCATCAGTGACTCAGCGGGAGGGCCTGGTGAGCAGTTCTTC.

This chain joins TRBV5-6 and TRBJ1-2; D is possibly TRBD1 (5 bases). The CDR3 totals 12 residues. The germline CDR1 and CDR2 sequences are SGHDT and YYEEEE. Trimming pared 4 bases from V and 8 bases from J, leaving 12 bases between. The CDR3, as DNA: TGTGCCAGCAGCCCGGGACCCGGGGGCTACACCTTC. As protein: CASSPGPGGYTF.

The chain links TRBV5-1 to TRBJ2-6; either TRBD1 or TRBD2 may supply D (6 bases each). Trimming cost V 2 bases and J 0 bases, with 12 bases left between them. The CDR3 covers 17 residues. CDR1 and CDR2 (germline): SGHRS, YFSETQ. The CDR3 DNA reads as TGCGCCAGCAGCTTAAGGGGGGCAAGCTCTGGGGCCAACGTCCTGACTTTC. It encodes CASSLRGASSGANVLTF. The full variable domain, completed using reference TRBV5-1 and TRBJ2-6, is KAGVTQTPRYLIKTRGQQVTLSCSPISGHRSVSWYQQTPGQGLQFLFEYFSETQRNKGNFPGRFSGRQFSNSRSEMNVSTLELGDSALYLCASSLRGASSGANVLTFGAGSRLTVL.

By share, this clone counts as medium-sized (0.01 to 0.1%). The same CDR3 arises from other DNA sequences in this sample as well. This chain connects TRBV28 to TRBJ2-3, with D uncertain. The CDR3 covers 12 residues. CDR1 MDHEN and CDR2 SYDVKM come from the germline V gene. Between the trimmed V and J ends, which lost 6 bases and 1 base, there was a span of 5 bases. The CDR3 here is CASSPRTDTQYF. The CDR3 nucleotides are TGTGCCAGCAGCCCTCGCACAGATACGCAGTATTTT.

V is TRBV7-9 and J is TRBJ1-5; D gene ambiguous. Germline V gene data show CDR1 as SEHNR and CDR2 as FQNEAQ (reference sequence). The CDR3 has 14 residues. V was cut by 1 base and J by 7 bases, with 11 bases left in between. The CDR3 nucleotides are TGTGCCAGCAGCTTAGAGGGATTCTGGCAGCCCCAGCATTTT. It translates to CASSLEGFWQPQHF.

The chain uses TRBV15 and TRBJ1-2, with D unresolved. Germline V gene sequence: CDR1 LNHNV, CDR2 YYDKDF (reference sequence). The CDR3 runs 14 residues. V lost 0 bases to trimming and J lost 5 bases, with 10 bases between them. The CDR3 sequence: CATSRDPVGYGYTF. The CDR3, as DNA: TGTGCCACCAGCAGAGACCCGGTCGGGTATGGCTACACCTTC. The complete variable domain, with remaining parts taken from reference TRBV15 and TRBJ1-2, reads DAMVIQNPRYQVTQFGKPVTLSCSQTLNHNVMYWYQQKSSQAPKLLFHYYDKDFNNEADTPDNFQSRRPNTSFCFLDIRSPGLGDTAMYLCATSRDPVGYGYTFGSGTRLTVV.

V usage is TRBV5-1 and J usage is TRBJ2-3; no clear D. V shed 1 base and J shed 5 bases, with 11 bases lying between them. CDR1 SGHRS and CDR2 YFSETQ come from the germline V gene. The CDR3 sequence is 14 residues long. The CDR3 sequence: CASSLLPVLDTQYF. The CDR3, as DNA: TGCGCCAGCAGCTTGCTACCGGTTCTAGATACGCAGTATTTT.

The V gene is TRBV5-6, the J gene TRBJ2-7; no firm D call. The CDR3 is made up of 13 amino acids. V was clipped by 0 bases and J by 2 bases, with 6 bases between them. Per germline, CDR1 SGHDT and CDR2 YYEEEE. The CDR3 loop reads CASSLAATYEQYF. CDR3 DNA sequence: TGTGCCAGCAGCTTGGCAGCTACCTACGAGCAGTACTTC.

The chain employs TRBV18 and TRBJ1-1; no clear D gene. V lost 3 bases and J 1 base, leaving 6 bases between the germline ends. The length of the CDR3 is 13 residues. Germline-derived CDR1 and CDR2 are KGHSH and LQKENI. The chain's CDR3 is CASSPSENTEAFF. The CDR3 DNA is TGTGCCAGCTCACCGTCGGAGAACACTGAAGCTTTCTTT.

The V gene is TRBV6-1, the J gene TRBJ1-4, with D maybe TRBD1 (5 bases). The CDR3 covers 14 residues. The germline V gene has CDR1 MNHNS and CDR2 SASEGT. V lost 5 bases and J lost 6, with 13 bases in between. CDR3 sequence reads: CASSPGTSDEKLFF. In nucleotides, the CDR3 is TGTGCCAGCAGTCCCGGGACCTCGGATGAAAAACTGTTTTTT.

V gene TRBV28 combines with J gene TRBJ1-2; D is possibly TRBD1 (5 bases). This CDR3 is 13 amino acids long. From germline, CDR1 is MDHEN and CDR2 SYDVKM. V lost 4 bases, J lost 7 bases, and 13 bases lay in between. The CDR3, as DNA: TGTGCCAGCAGTTCCTTACCCGGGGGTGGCTACACCTTC. It codes for CASSSLPGGGYTF.

The chain links TRBV7-2 to TRBJ1-2; possible D gene TRBD1, 5 bases. CDR1 and CDR2 (germline): SGHTA, FQGNSA. The V and J ends lost 7 bases and 5 bases respectively, with 20 bases between them. This CDR3 is 15 amino acids long. CDR3 coding DNA: TGTGCCAGCACCGAAAGCGGGGGGTTTATATATGGCTACACCTTC. Translated: CASTESGGFIYGYTF.

The J gene is TRBJ2-6, the V gene TRBV6-5; D call uncertain. The CDR3 contains 16 residues. CDR1 and CDR2 from the germline V gene are MNHEY and SVGAGI. Trimming pared 2 bases from V and 2 bases from J, leaving 10 bases between. CDR3 nucleotides: TGTGCCAGCAGTTACCGAGAGGCACCTGGGGCCAACGTCCTGACTTTC. Its translation: CASSYREAPGANVLTF.

The CDR3 loop is CASSEATTSLGPNEQFF. In DNA form, the CDR3 reads TGTGCCAGCAGTGAAGCTACGACTAGTTTGGGGCCTAATGAGCAGTTCTTC. This chain links TRBV2 with TRBJ2-1, with a tentative D call TRBD2 (6 bases). The V end was cut by 0 bases, the J end by 7 bases, with 19 bases between. The CDR3 is 17 amino acids. Germline CDR1 SNHLY, CDR2 FYNNEI.

The V gene is TRBV30, the J gene TRBJ2-7; 7 bases agree with TRBD1. The germline V gene encodes CDR1 GTSNPN and CDR2 SVGIG (reference sequence). The J segment lost 4 bases and the V segment lost 5 bases, leaving 14 bases of the junction unmatched. There are 15 residues in the CDR3. CDR3 DNA: TGTGCCTGGGACAAACGGGACAGACTTTCTTACGAGCAGTACTTC. The encoded protein is CAWDKRDRLSYEQYF. Variable domain in full (rest from reference TRBV30 and TRBJ2-7): SQTIHQWPATLVQPVGSPLSLECTVEGTSNPNLYWYRQAAGRGLQLLFYSVGIGQISSEVPQNLSASRPQDRQFILSSKKLLLSDSGFYLCAWDKRDRLSYEQYFGPGTRLTVT.

The rearrangement uses TRBV5-1 and TRBJ2-7, with 7 bases that match TRBD1. This CDR3 is 14 amino acids long. Trimming cost V 5 bases and J 2 bases; bases outside gene matches: 7. CDR1 and CDR2 (germline): SGHRS, YFSETQ. CDR3 sequence reads: CASRSGTVPYEQYF. CDR3 bases: TGCGCCAGCAGGTCCGGGACAGTGCCCTACGAGCAGTACTTC.

This rearrangement joins TRBV21-1 to TRBJ1-6; TRBD1, the D gene given by the table, was not confirmed from the DNA. TRBV21-1 is a known pseudogene. The CDR3 has 17 amino acids. This CDR3 is CASSKGDRVSYNSPLHF. CDR3 nucleotide sequence: TGTGCCAGCAGCAAAGGGGACAGGGTCTCCTATAATTCACCCCTCCACTTT.

The rearrangement joins TRBV7-2 to TRBJ2-4, with D tentatively TRBD1 (6 bases). Trimming pared 5 bases from V and 1 base from J, leaving 9 bases between. The germline V gene has CDR1 SGHTA and CDR2 FQGNSA. The CDR3 sequence is 14 residues long. CDR3 in DNA: TGTGCCAGCAGCCCCCAGGGGGCCAAAAACATTCAGTACTTC. This translates into CASSPQGAKNIQYF.

On this clone: The sample holds other DNA sequences that translate to the same CDR3. The chain joins TRBV5-1 to TRBJ2-7; perhaps TRBD2 as D (5 bases). V was pared by 0 bases and J by 1 base, with 5 bases between. This CDR3 has 13 amino acids. The germline V gene encodes CDR1 SGHRS and CDR2 YFSETQ. The CDR3 sequence: CASSLAGSYEQYF. CDR3 nucleotide sequence: TGCGCCAGCAGCTTGGCGGGGTCCTACGAGCAGTACTTC.

The CDR3 sequence: CAISESTAGYGYTF. CDR3 coding DNA: TGTGCCATCAGTGAGTCGACGGCGGGCTATGGCTACACCTTC. The V and J genes are TRBV10-3 and TRBJ1-2; D is uncertain. The germline CDR1 and CDR2 sequences are ENHRY and SYGVKD. V was clipped by 0 bases and J by 4 bases, with 9 bases between them. The CDR3 has 14 amino acids.

The chain joins TRBV27 to TRBJ2-7; D is unresolved. The CDR3 sequence is 13 residues long. Germline values: CDR1 MNHEY, CDR2 SMNVEV (reference sequence). The V end was cut by 2 bases, the J end by 4 bases, with 9 bases between. CDR3 in amino acids: CASSLGSQYEQYF. The CDR3 nucleotides are TGTGCCAGCAGTTTAGGCTCCCAGTACGAGCAGTACTTC.

Regarding this clone: An end of the junction differs from the germline gene, which may be a read error. The chain joins TRBV7-7 to TRBJ2-1, with 9 bases aligning to TRBD1. The CDR3 is 15 residues long. From germline, CDR1 is SSHAT and CDR2 FNYEAQ (reference sequence). The CDR3 sequence: CASSLATGGIDEQFF. The CDR3 bases are TGTGCTAGCAGCTTAGCGACAGGGGGGATCGATGAGCAGTTCTTC.

In this sample, this clone is medium-sized. The V and J genes are TRBV7-2 and TRBJ1-6; the D gene is possibly TRBD1 (6 bases). The germline CDR1 and CDR2 sequences are SGHTA and FQGNSA. The CDR3 contains 15 residues. V lost 8 bases to trimming and J lost 5 bases, with 16 bases between them. CDR3 in amino acids: CASADTGTNNSPLHF. DNA for the CDR3: TGTGCCAGCGCCGACACAGGGACAAATAATTCACCCCTCCACTTT.

The chain employs TRBV27 and TRBJ1-6, with 8 bases fitting TRBD1. Losses at the gene ends were 5 bases for V and 11 bases for J; bases not matched to a gene: 8. The CDR3 totals 14 residues. Germline V lookup: CDR1 MNHEY, CDR2 SMNVEV (reference sequence). CDR3 sequence (DNA): TGTGCCAGCAGTCCGCGACAGGGGATGGCACCCCTCCACTTT. This encodes CASSPRQGMAPLHF.

This clone has just one count. This sequence joins TRBV7-3 and TRBJ2-2; no reliable D call. The CDR3 consists of 12 residues. V gave up 4 bases and J gave up 4 bases, with 4 bases separating them. Germline V gives CDR1 SGHTA, CDR2 FQGTGA. CDR3 nucleotide sequence: TGTGCCAGCAGCTGGGGCACCGGGGAGCTGTTTTTT. Protein product: CASSWGTGELFF.

This clone appeared a few times. The CDR3 DNA reads as TGCGCCAGCAGCGTTCGAGCCCAGGGGCGACAACTAACTAATGGCTACACCTTC. It codes for CASSVRAQGRQLTNGYTF. The chain has TRBV5-1 and TRBJ1-2; maybe TRBD1 (6 bases). CDR1 SGHRS and CDR2 YFSETQ come from the germline V gene. Trimming shortened V by 4 bases and J by 6 bases, and 28 bases separated the two germline ends. This CDR3 comprises 18 residues. Based on the CDR3 plus reference TRBV5-1 and TRBJ1-2, the full variable domain is KAGVTQTPRYLIKTRGQQVTLSCSPISGHRSVSWYQQTPGQGLQFLFEYFSETQRNKGNFPGRFSGRQFSNSRSEMNVSTLELGDSALYLCASSVRAQGRQLTNGYTFGSGTRLTVV.